The 11 T cell receptor beta chains below all came from one sample that was sequenced in a study of cytotoxic CD8 clonotypes in ibrutinib-treated CLL. Repertoires were generated with immunoSEQ multiplex PCR, while TCRdb's copy carries only in-frame clones and drops some. The table records around 77,000 clones, 80% of them present only once. Sequences were derived from PBMCs, sampled at disease progression, from a patient treated with ibrutinib. The receptors were gathered from a human donor with chronic lymphocytic leukemia.

The V and J genes are TRBV2 and TRBJ2-5; tentatively, D is TRBD2 (5 bases). The CDR3 loop spans 14 amino acids. Per the germline V gene, CDR1 is SNHLY and CDR2 is FYNNEI. V was pared by 8 bases and J by 7 bases, with 20 bases between. CDR3 loop: CASELGARRRTQYF. The CDR3 region has the DNA TGTGCCAGCGAATTGGGAGCTAGGCGGAGGACCCAGTACTTC.

This clone was found a few times. The chain recombines TRBV30 with TRBJ1-2, with D unresolved. CDR3 length: 13 amino acids. V lost 3 bases to trimming and J lost 8 bases, with 16 bases between them. Per germline, CDR1 GTSNPN and CDR2 SVGIG (reference sequence). The DNA of the CDR3 is TGTGCCTGGAGGTCCCCCAGGCCTCGGGGCTACACCTTC. Translation: CAWRSPRPRGYTF.

The sample holds a few counts of this clone. This sequence joins TRBV2 and TRBJ1-1; no definite D call. CDR1 and CDR2 (germline): SNHLY, FYNNEI. Trimming removed 5 bases at V and 4 bases at J, with 11 bases between. The CDR3 covers 13 residues. The CDR3 coding sequence is TGTGCCAGCAGTTCCCAACGGAGCACTGAAGCTTTCTTT. Translation gives CASSSQRSTEAFF.

J is TRBJ1-4 and V is TRBV28, with unresolved D. The CDR3 is 16 residues long. Trimming stripped 2 bases from V and 6 bases from J, with 16 bases between. The V gene's germline CDR1 is MDHEN and CDR2 SYDVKM. The CDR3 DNA sequence: TGTGCCAGCAGTTTAGGCGCAGGCGGTCCGGATGAAAAACTGTTTTTT. Translation gives CASSLGAGGPDEKLFF.

CDR3: CASSYGATNEKLFF. CDR3 nucleotides: TGTGCCAGTAGTTACGGAGCAACTAATGAAAAACTGTTTTTT. The chain employs TRBV19 and TRBJ1-4; D ambiguous. The CDR3 runs to 14 residues. Deletions cut 5 bases from V and 0 bases from J, with 7 bases between. Germline V gives CDR1 LNHDA, CDR2 SQIVND (reference sequence).

The chain links TRBV5-6 to TRBJ2-1; 9 nucleotides line up with TRBD2. The CDR3 length is 15 residues. In germline, CDR1 is SGHDT, CDR2 YYEEEE. The V gene end was trimmed by 0 bases and the J gene end by 6 bases; junction bases not matched to a gene: 4. CDR3 loop: CASSLGLAELNEQFF. The CDR3 nucleotides are TGTGCCAGCAGCTTGGGACTAGCGGAGCTCAATGAGCAGTTCTTC.

The chain recombines TRBV5-8 with TRBJ2-7; no clear D. This CDR3 has 15 amino acids. From germline, CDR1 is SGHTS and CDR2 YDEGEE. V lost 4 bases to trimming and J lost 6 bases, with 20 bases between them. CDR3 amino acids: CASSLYVSRGTEQYF. The CDR3 coding sequence is TGTGCCAGCAGCCTATATGTGTCTCGAGGCACCGAGCAGTACTTC. Based on the CDR3 plus reference TRBV5-8 and TRBJ2-7, the full variable domain is EAGVTQSPTHLIKTRGQQATLRCSPISGHTSVYWYQQALGLGLQFLLWYDEGEERNRGNFPPRFSGRQFPNYSSELNVNALELEDSALYLCASSLYVSRGTEQYFGPGTRLTVT.

V usage is TRBV10-3 and J usage is TRBJ2-5, with D possibly TRBD1 on 6 matching bases. The CDR3 contains 13 residues. Per germline, CDR1 ENHRY and CDR2 SYGVKD. Trimming left V 4 bases short and J 3 bases short, with 9 bases between. The DNA of the CDR3 is TGTGCCATCAGTGCCACAGGGAAAGAGACCCAGTACTTC. Its translation: CAISATGKETQYF.

The chain carries TRBV10-3 and TRBJ1-5, with D perhaps matching TRBD1 (5 bases). Germline V gives CDR1 ENHRY, CDR2 SYGVKD. The CDR3 consists of 14 residues. The V and J ends lost 3 bases and 6 bases respectively, with 12 bases between them. The CDR3 protein is CAISELGVAQPQHF. The CDR3 DNA is TGTGCCATCAGTGAACTGGGGGTTGCTCAGCCCCAGCATTTT.

Concerning this clone itself: The same CDR3 arises from other DNA sequences in this sample as well. The chain uses TRBV27 and TRBJ2-5; 9 nucleotides align to TRBD1. V lost 5 bases, J lost 2 bases, and 3 bases stayed unmatched. The CDR3 loop spans 14 amino acids. Germline V gives CDR1 MNHEY, CDR2 SMNVEV (reference sequence). CDR3 sequence reads: CASSPGQGQETQYF. The CDR3 nucleotides are TGTGCCAGCAGTCCCGGACAGGGGCAAGAGACCCAGTACTTC.

The V call is TRBV25-1, the J call TRBJ2-3; D remains ambiguous. Trimming removed 1 base at V and 2 bases at J, with 4 bases between. Germline CDR1 is MGHDK and CDR2 is SYGVNS. This CDR3 contains 13 residues. In nucleotides, the CDR3 is TGTGCCAGCAGTGAATTGGACACAGATACGCAGTATTTT. This gives the protein CASSELDTDTQYF.